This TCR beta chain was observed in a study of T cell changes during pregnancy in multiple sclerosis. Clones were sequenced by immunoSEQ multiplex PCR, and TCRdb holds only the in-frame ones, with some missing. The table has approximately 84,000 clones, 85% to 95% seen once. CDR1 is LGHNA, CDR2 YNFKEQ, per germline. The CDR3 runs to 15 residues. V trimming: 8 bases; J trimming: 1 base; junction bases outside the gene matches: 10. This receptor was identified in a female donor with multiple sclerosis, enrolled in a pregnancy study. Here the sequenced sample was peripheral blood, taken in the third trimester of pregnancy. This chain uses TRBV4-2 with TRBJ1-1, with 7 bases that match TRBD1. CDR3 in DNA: TGTGCCAGCGGAATTCCGGGACAGACGAACACTGAAGCTTTCTTT. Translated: CASGIPGQTNTEAFF.